The next 25 T cell receptor beta chains were all read from a single sample in a study of blood T cell repertoires in COVID-19. Clones were sequenced by immunoSEQ multiplex PCR, and TCRdb holds only the in-frame ones, with some missing. This table has some 260,000 clones, more than 75% appearing once. What was sequenced was peripheral blood. These receptor sequences come from a woman between 40 and 50 years old who had recovered from COVID-19.

J is TRBJ1-1 and V is TRBV18; a weak D match, TRBD1 (5 bases). V shed 3 bases and J shed 11 bases, with 10 bases lying between them. The CDR3 is 11 residues long. In germline, CDR1 is KGHSH, CDR2 LQKENI. The CDR3 sequence is CASSPPGRAFF. CDR3 DNA sequence: TGTGCCAGCTCACCCCCAGGGCGGGCTTTCTTT.

The rearrangement joins TRBV9 to TRBJ2-5; TRBD2 agrees at 10 bases. V was clipped by 2 bases and J by 5 bases; unmatched bases: 6. The CDR3 runs to 15 residues. Germline CDR1 reads SGDLS; CDR2 reads YYNGEE. CDR3 amino acids: CASSVLAGVGETQYF. The DNA of the CDR3 is TGTGCCAGCAGCGTCCTAGCGGGAGTCGGGGAGACCCAGTACTTC.

The J gene is TRBJ1-2, the V gene TRBV30, with D possibly TRBD1 on 5 matching bases. The CDR3 is 14 residues long. Germline values: CDR1 GTSNPN, CDR2 SVGIG (reference sequence). V was shortened by 0 bases and J by 4 bases, with 12 bases between the two germline ends. The CDR3 protein is CAWSVRGVPYGYTF. The CDR3 DNA reads TGTGCCTGGAGTGTACGGGGGGTGCCCTATGGCTACACCTTC. Supplemented by reference TRBV30 and TRBJ1-2, the full variable domain reads SQTIHQWPATLVQPVGSPLSLECTVEGTSNPNLYWYRQAAGRGLQLLFYSVGIGQISSEVPQNLSASRPQDRQFILSSKKLLLSDSGFYLCAWSVRGVPYGYTFGSGTRLTVV.

The chain links TRBV9 to TRBJ2-1; TRBD2 matches at 8 bases. After removal of 2 bases from V and 5 bases from J, the junction contained 6 bases not matched to a gene. Germline CDR1 and CDR2: SGDLS and YYNGEE. The CDR3 is 15 amino acids. The CDR3 nucleotides read TGTGCCAGCAGCGTGAGCGGGAGTCGGGACAATGAGCAGTTCTTC. Protein product: CASSVSGSRDNEQFF.

This sequence joins TRBV6-1 and TRBJ2-1, with D uncertain. CDR1 and CDR2 (germline): MNHNS, SASEGT. The V gene lost 0 bases and the J gene lost 14 bases, with 17 bases spanning the gap. The CDR3 totals 14 residues. The CDR3 sequence: CASSEAALLPYEFF. In DNA, the CDR3 is TGTGCCAGCAGTGAAGCAGCCCTACTCCCCTACGAGTTCTTC.

This sequence joins TRBV27 and TRBJ2-1, with 10 positions matching TRBD2. Looked up from germline, CDR1 is MNHEY and CDR2 is SMNVEV (reference sequence). CDR3 size: 16 residues. J was trimmed by 2 bases and V by 5 bases; bases with no gene match: 6. CDR3 amino acids: CASSPRTSGPYNEQFF. The CDR3 DNA sequence: TGTGCCAGCAGTCCCCGGACTAGCGGCCCCTACAATGAGCAGTTCTTC.

This clone was counted once. The gene calls are TRBV19 and TRBJ1-5, with D possibly TRBD1 on 5 matching bases. Per the germline V gene, CDR1 is LNHDA and CDR2 is SQIVND (reference sequence). The CDR3 contains 14 residues. The CDR3 region is CSVWGGYSNQPQHF. The DNA of the CDR3 is TGTTCCGTGTGGGGCGGCTATAGCAATCAGCCCCAGCATTTT. The entire variable domain, with the rest obtained from reference TRBV19 and TRBJ1-5, is as follows: DGGITQSPKYLFRKEGQNVTLSCEQNLNHDAMYWYRQDPGQGLRLIYYSQIVNDFQKGDIAEGYSVSREKKESFPLTVTSAQKNPTAFYLCSVWGGYSNQPQHFGDGTRLSIL.

The V call is TRBV24-1, the J call TRBJ2-7, with 8 bases identical to TRBD1. The germline V gene has CDR1 KGHDR and CDR2 SFDVKD. CDR3 length: 15 residues. The V and J ends lost 3 bases and 5 bases, in that order; junction bases with no gene match: 8. In nucleotides, the CDR3 is TGTGCCACCAGTGATGGGCAGGGGGCAGGTAACGAGCAGTACTTC. Translated: CATSDGQGAGNEQYF.

The rearrangement joins TRBV7-8 to TRBJ1-2, with a weak D call TRBD1 (6 bases). This CDR3 comprises 13 residues. V was trimmed by 5 bases and J by 4 bases, leaving 11 bases between them. Germline V gene lookup returns CDR1 SGHVS and CDR2 FQNEAQ. The CDR3 protein is CASSPGTLYGYTF. As DNA, the CDR3 is TGTGCCAGCAGCCCCGGGACACTCTATGGCTACACCTTC. Full variable domain (missing parts from reference TRBV7-8 and TRBJ1-2): GAGVSQSPRYKVAKRGQDVALRCDPISGHVSLFWYQQALGQGPEFLTYFQNEAQLDKSGLPSDRFFAERPEGSVSTLKIQRTQQEDSAVYLCASSPGTLYGYTFGSGTRLTVV.

The chain recombines TRBV2 with TRBJ2-5; 7 bases fit TRBD1. Germline values: CDR1 SNHLY, CDR2 FYNNEI. CDR3 length equals 15 residues. The junction had 3 bases not matched to a gene; V was cut back by 1 base and J by 1 base. The CDR3 region is CASSEVGGPQETQYF. CDR3 in DNA: TGTGCCAGCAGTGAAGTAGGGGGCCCCCAAGAGACCCAGTACTTC. Full variable domain (outside the CDR3, taken from reference TRBV2 and TRBJ2-5): EPEVTQTPSHQVTQMGQEVILRCVPISNHLYFYWYRQILGQKVEFLVSFYNNEISEKSEIFDDQFSVERPDGSNFTLKIRSTKLEDSAMYFCASSEVGGPQETQYFGPGTRLLVL.

The genes are TRBV27 and TRBJ1-1; D is perhaps TRBD1 (5 bases). Trimming removed 5 bases at V and 0 bases at J, with 13 bases between. There are 15 residues in the CDR3. Germline CDR1 is MNHEY and CDR2 is SMNVEV (reference sequence). CDR3: CASSPNQGMNTEAFF. CDR3 sequence (DNA): TGTGCCAGCAGTCCCAACCAGGGCATGAACACTGAAGCTTTCTTT.

V is TRBV5-8 and J is TRBJ1-2; D is unclear. The CDR3 is made up of 15 amino acids. The V gene's germline CDR1 is SGHTS and CDR2 YDEGEE. V shed 6 bases and J shed 6 bases, with 21 bases lying between them. The CDR3 protein is CASNFPSTTGNGYTF. The CDR3 bases are TGTGCCAGCAACTTTCCGTCAACCACGGGAAATGGCTACACCTTC.

This CDR3 reads CASSSHSSSPSYEQYV. In DNA form, the CDR3 reads TGTGCCAGCAGCTCCCACTCTAGCAGCCCCTCCTACGAGCAGTACGTC. The V gene is TRBV5-6, the J gene TRBJ2-7; D perhaps matches TRBD2 (5 bases). V was shortened by 3 bases and J by 0 bases, with 16 bases between the two germline ends. This CDR3 contains 16 residues. Germline CDR1 and CDR2: SGHDT and YYEEEE.

This rearrangement joins TRBV9 to TRBJ2-7; maybe TRBD2 (5 bases). Trimming removed 0 bases at V and 3 bases at J, with 13 bases between. The CDR3 spans 15 residues. Looked up from germline, CDR1 is SGDLS and CDR2 is YYNGEE. Here the CDR3 DNA reads TGTGCCAGCAGCGTAGGAGGAGGTGGTAACTACGAGCAGTACTTC. Translated, it gives CASSVGGGGNYEQYF.

The rearrangement links TRBV7-2 to TRBJ2-1, with D possibly being TRBD2 (5 bases). V lost 5 bases, J lost 4 bases, and 15 bases lay in between. CDR3 length: 15 residues. Germline CDR1 and CDR2: SGHTA and FQGNSA. The CDR3 reads CASSPHAGRYNEQFF. Written as DNA, the CDR3 is TGTGCCAGCAGCCCCCACGCGGGCAGGTACAATGAGCAGTTCTTC.

The V call is TRBV4-1, the J call TRBJ2-1, with D tentatively TRBD2 (5 bases). This CDR3 is 16 amino acids long. V lost 1 base, J lost 12 bases, and 22 bases lay in between. Looked up from germline, CDR1 is MGHRA and CDR2 is YSYEKL. CDR3 protein: CASSQAFPDFLAVQFF. The CDR3 DNA sequence: TGCGCCAGCAGCCAAGCCTTCCCGGACTTCCTAGCTGTGCAGTTCTTC.

This clone was seen just once. The V and J genes are TRBV4-1 and TRBJ1-2; D gene uncertain. The CDR3 spans 13 residues. Trimming removed 0 bases from V and 2 bases from J, with 4 bases in between. Germline assignment: CDR1 MGHRA and CDR2 YSYEKL. Here the CDR3 DNA reads TGCGCCAGCAGCCAAGACGGGAACTATGGCTACACCTTC. It yields the protein CASSQDGNYGYTF.

This clone was found once. The rearrangement links TRBV6-2 or TRBV6-3 to TRBJ1-5; D is possibly TRBD1 (5 bases). V dropped 2 bases and J dropped 0 bases, with 17 bases sitting between them. This CDR3 has 18 residues. The germline gives CDR1 MNHEY, CDR2 SVGEGT. CDR3 sequence reads: CASSYRRGSGDSNQPQHF. As DNA, the CDR3 is TGTGCCAGCAGTTACCGGAGGGGAAGCGGGGATAGCAATCAGCCCCAGCATTTT.

This clone was seen many times. This chain uses TRBV28 with TRBJ1-5; no definite D call. The CDR3 is 13 residues long. The V gene's germline CDR1 is MDHEN and CDR2 SYDVKM. Trimming shortened V by 5 bases and J by 0 bases, and 5 bases separated the two germline ends. CDR3 region: CASSTDSNQPQHF. CDR3 coding DNA: TGTGCCAGCAGTACAGATAGCAATCAGCCCCAGCATTTT. Drawing the rest from reference TRBV28 and TRBJ1-5, the complete variable domain is DVKVTQSSRYLVKRTGEKVFLECVQDMDHENMFWYRQDPGLGLRLIYFSYDVKMKEKGDIPEGYSVSREKKERFSLILESASTNQTSMYLCASSTDSNQPQHFGDGTRLSIL.

V and J are TRBV24-1 and TRBJ2-7, with TRBD2 matching 7 bases. J lost 7 bases, V lost 1 base, and 3 bases had no gene match. The CDR3 contains 13 residues. Germline-derived CDR1 and CDR2 are KGHDR and SFDVKD. The DNA of the CDR3 is TGTGCCACCAGTGATTTCGCGGGGGTGGAGCAGTACTTC. Translated, it gives CATSDFAGVEQYF.

This sequence joins TRBV5-4 and TRBJ1-1; 9 positions match TRBD1. The CDR3 has 13 residues. Germline V gene data show CDR1 as SGHNT and CDR2 as YYREEE (reference sequence). This CDR3 reads CAWGTGQGTEAFF. CDR3 in DNA: TGTGCTTGGGGGACAGGGCAGGGCACTGAAGCTTTCTTT.

The chain links TRBV4-1 to TRBJ2-3, with 16 bases matching TRBD2. Trimming removed 2 bases from V and 2 bases from J; junction bases left unmatched: 13. CDR3 size: 21 residues. CDR1 is MGHRA and CDR2 is YSYEKL in the germline V gene. The CDR3 DNA reads TGCGCCAGCAGCCAAACCCTGGGACTAGCGGGAGGGGTGGGTGTCACAGATACGCAGTATTTT. This codes for CASSQTLGLAGGVGVTDTQYF.

The rearrangement links TRBV9 to TRBJ1-2; 10 positions match TRBD1. Germline CDR1 is SGDLS and CDR2 is YYNGEE. The CDR3 has 17 amino acids. V dropped 3 bases and J dropped 7; count of bases not matched to a gene: 15. The CDR3 reads CASSAGAGTGALGGYTF. Written as DNA, the CDR3 is TGTGCCAGCAGCGCGGGGGCCGGGACAGGGGCGCTTGGTGGCTACACCTTC.

This clone has just a few counts. The V call is TRBV5-6, the J call TRBJ1-2, with 8 bases identical to TRBD1. CDR1 and CDR2 from the germline V gene are SGHDT and YYEEEE. After removal of 0 bases from V and 7 bases from J, the junction contained 11 bases not matched to a gene. The CDR3 runs 16 residues. The CDR3 spells CASSLEALLTGVGYTF. For the CDR3, the DNA is TGTGCCAGCAGCTTGGAGGCCCTCCTGACAGGGGTTGGCTACACCTTC.

The chain employs TRBV12-3 or TRBV12-4 and TRBJ2-5; TRBD1 agrees at 7 bases. Trimming removed 6 bases from V and 3 bases from J; junction bases left unmatched: 4. CDR3 length: 13 amino acids. The CDR3 nucleotides are TGTGCCAGCAGCAGGGGGAGCAAAGAGACCCAGTACTTC. This codes for CASSRGSKETQYF.